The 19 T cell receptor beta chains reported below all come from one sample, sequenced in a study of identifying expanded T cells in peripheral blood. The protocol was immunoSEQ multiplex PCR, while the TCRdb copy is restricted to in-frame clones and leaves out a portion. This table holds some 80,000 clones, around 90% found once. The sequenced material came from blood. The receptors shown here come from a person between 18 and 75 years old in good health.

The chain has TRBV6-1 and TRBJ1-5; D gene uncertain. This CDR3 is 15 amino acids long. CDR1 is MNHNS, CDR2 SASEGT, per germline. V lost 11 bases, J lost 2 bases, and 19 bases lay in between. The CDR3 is CAALSRTGGNQPQHF. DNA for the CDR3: TGTGCCGCCCTGAGCAGGACCGGAGGCAATCAGCCCCAGCATTTT.

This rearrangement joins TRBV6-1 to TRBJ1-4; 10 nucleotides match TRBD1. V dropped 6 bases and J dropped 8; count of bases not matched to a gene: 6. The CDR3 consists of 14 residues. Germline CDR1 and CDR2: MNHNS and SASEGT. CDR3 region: CASRTGTGDEKLFF. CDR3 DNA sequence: TGTGCCAGCAGGACCGGGACAGGGGACGAAAAACTGTTTTTT.

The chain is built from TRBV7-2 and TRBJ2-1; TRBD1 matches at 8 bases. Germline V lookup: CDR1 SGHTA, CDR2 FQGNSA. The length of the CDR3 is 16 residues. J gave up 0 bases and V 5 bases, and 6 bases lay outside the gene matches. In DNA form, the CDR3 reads TGTGCCAGCAGCCCGCGGACAGGGAGCTCCTACAATGAGCAGTTCTTC. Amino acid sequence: CASSPRTGSSYNEQFF.

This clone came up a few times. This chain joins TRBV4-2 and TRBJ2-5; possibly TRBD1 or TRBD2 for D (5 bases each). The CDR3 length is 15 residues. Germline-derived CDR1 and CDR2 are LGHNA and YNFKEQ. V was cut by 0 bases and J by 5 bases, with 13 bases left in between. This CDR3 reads CASSQDRGVGETQYF. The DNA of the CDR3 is TGTGCCAGCAGCCAAGATAGAGGGGTCGGGGAGACCCAGTACTTC.

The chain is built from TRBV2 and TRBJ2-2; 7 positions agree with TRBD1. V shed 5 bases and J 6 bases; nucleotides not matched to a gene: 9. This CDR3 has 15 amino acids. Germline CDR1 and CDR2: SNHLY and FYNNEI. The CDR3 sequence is CASSPTGDRAGELFF. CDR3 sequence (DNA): TGTGCCAGCAGTCCAACAGGGGATCGGGCCGGGGAGCTGTTTTTT.

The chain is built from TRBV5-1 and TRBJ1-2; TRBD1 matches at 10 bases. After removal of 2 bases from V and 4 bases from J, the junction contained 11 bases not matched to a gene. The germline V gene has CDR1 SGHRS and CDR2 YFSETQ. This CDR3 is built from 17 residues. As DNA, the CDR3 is TGCGCCAGCAGCTTCACGGGACAGGGGCCTTTAGGCTATGGCTACACCTTC. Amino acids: CASSFTGQGPLGYGYTF.

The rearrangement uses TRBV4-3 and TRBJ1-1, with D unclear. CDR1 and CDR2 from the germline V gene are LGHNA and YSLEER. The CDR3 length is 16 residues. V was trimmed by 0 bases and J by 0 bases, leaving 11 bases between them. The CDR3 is CASSQELAEMNTEAFF. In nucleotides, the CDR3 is TGCGCCAGCAGCCAAGAACTTGCAGAAATGAACACTGAAGCTTTCTTT.

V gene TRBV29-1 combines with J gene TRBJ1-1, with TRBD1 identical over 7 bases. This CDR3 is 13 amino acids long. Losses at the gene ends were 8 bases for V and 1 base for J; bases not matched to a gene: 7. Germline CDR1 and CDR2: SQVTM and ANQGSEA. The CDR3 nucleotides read TGCAGCACCCGACAGGGATGGAACACTGAAGCTTTCTTT. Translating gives CSTRQGWNTEAFF.

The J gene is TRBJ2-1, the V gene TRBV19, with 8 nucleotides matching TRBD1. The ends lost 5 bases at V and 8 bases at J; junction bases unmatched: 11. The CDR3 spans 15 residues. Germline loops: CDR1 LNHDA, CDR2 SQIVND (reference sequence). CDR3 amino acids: CASSARGLRRDEQFF. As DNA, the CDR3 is TGTGCCAGTAGTGCCAGGGGGCTTCGTCGGGATGAGCAGTTCTTC.

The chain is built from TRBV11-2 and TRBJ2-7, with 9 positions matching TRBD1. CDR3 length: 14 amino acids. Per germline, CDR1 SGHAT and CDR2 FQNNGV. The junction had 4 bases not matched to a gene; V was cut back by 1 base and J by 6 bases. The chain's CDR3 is CASSLGTGVREQYF. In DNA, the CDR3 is TGTGCCAGCAGCTTAGGGACAGGGGTACGCGAGCAGTACTTC.

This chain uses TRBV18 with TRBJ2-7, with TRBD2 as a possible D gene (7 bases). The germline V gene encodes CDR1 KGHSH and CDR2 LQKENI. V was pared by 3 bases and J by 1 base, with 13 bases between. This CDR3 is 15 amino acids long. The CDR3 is CASSPVGGASYEQYF. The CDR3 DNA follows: TGTGCCAGCTCACCCGTTGGGGGGGCTTCCTACGAGCAGTACTTC. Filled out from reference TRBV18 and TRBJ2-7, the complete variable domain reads NAGVMQNPRHLVRRRGQEARLRCSPMKGHSHVYWYRQLPEEGLKFMVYLQKENIIDESGMPKERFSAEFPKEGPSILRIQQVVRGDSAAYFCASSPVGGASYEQYFGPGTRLTVT.

The CDR3 loop is CAWSPLTFTNNEQFF. Here the CDR3 DNA reads TGTGCCTGGAGTCCCCTAACTTTTACCAACAATGAGCAGTTCTTC. This rearrangement joins TRBV30 to TRBJ2-1; the D is unclear. Germline CDR1 is GTSNPN and CDR2 is SVGIG (reference sequence). The CDR3 is 15 residues long. The V end lost 2 bases, the J end lost 5 bases, and 16 bases lay between the germline ends.

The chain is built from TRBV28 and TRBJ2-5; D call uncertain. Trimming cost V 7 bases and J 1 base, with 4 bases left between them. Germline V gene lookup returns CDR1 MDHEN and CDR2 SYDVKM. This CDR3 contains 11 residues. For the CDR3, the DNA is TGTGCCAGCACCAGCCAAGAGACCCAGTACTTC. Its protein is CASTSQETQYF.

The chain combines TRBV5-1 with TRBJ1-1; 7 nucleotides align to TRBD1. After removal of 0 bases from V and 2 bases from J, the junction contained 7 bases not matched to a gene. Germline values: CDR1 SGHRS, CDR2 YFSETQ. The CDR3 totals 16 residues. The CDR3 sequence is CASSLGRDRVNTEAFF. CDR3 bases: TGCGCCAGCAGCTTGGGGAGGGACAGAGTTAACACTGAAGCTTTCTTT.

The CDR3 region has the DNA TGTGCCATCCCCTTAGGAGAGGACTACGAGCAGTACTTC. Translating gives CAIPLGEDYEQYF. This chain links TRBV21-1 with TRBJ2-7; whether TRBD2, the table's D call, matches the DNA was not checked. TRBV21-1 is classified as a pseudogene. This CDR3 contains 13 residues.

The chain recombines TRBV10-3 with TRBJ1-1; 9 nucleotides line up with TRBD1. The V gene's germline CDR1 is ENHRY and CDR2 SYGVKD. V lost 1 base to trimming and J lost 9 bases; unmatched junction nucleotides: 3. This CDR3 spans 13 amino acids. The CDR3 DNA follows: TGTGCCATCAGTGAGTTAGGGACAGGGAAAGCTTTCTTT. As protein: CAISELGTGKAFF.

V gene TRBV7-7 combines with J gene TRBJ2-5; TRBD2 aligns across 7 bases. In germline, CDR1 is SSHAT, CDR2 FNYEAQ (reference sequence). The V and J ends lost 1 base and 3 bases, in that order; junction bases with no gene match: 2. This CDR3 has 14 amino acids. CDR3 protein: CASSLVAGEETQYF. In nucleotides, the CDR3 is TGTGCCAGCAGCTTAGTTGCGGGGGAAGAGACCCAGTACTTC. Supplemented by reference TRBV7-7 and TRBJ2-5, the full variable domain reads GAGVSQSPRYKVTKRGQDVTLRCDPISSHATLYWYQQALGQGPEFLTYFNYEAQPDKSGLPSDRFSAERPEGSISTLTIQRTEQRDSAMYRCASSLVAGEETQYFGPGTRLLVL.

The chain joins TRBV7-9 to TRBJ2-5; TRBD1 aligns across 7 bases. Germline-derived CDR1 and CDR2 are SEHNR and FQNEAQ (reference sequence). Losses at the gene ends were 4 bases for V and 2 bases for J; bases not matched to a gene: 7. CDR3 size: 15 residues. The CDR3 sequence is CASSSLQGFQETQYF. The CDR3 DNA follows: TGTGCCAGCAGCTCCTTACAGGGGTTTCAAGAGACCCAGTACTTC.

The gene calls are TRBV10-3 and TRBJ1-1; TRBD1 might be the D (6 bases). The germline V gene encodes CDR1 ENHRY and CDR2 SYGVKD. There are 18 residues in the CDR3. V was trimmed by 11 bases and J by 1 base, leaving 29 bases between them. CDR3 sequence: CAARAWTGQSTENTEAFF. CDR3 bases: TGTGCCGCGCGTGCTTGGACCGGACAGTCAACGGAGAACACTGAAGCTTTCTTT.